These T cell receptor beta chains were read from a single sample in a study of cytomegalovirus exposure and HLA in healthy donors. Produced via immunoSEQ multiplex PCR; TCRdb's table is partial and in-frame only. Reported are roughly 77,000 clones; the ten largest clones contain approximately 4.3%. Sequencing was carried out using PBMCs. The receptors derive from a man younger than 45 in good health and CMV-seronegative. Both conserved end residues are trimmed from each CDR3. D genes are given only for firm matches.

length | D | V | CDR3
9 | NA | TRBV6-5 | ASSDSYEQY
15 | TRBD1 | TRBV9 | ASSVTPGTGQHNEQF
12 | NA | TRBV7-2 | ASSRIPGLGELF
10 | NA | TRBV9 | ASSVAGGPQF
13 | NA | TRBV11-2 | ASSLATGGIYEQF
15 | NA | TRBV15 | ATSRDWRKGVKNIQY
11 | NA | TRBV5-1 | ASSLEGGETQY
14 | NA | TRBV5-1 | ASSLNRAVNTGELF
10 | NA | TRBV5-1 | ASSPTMWGYT
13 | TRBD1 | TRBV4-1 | ASSQTDRGLETQY
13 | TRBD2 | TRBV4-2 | ASSSLAGGYNEQF
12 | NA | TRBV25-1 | ASSDQISSYEQY
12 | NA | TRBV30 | AWSVTGSNQPQH
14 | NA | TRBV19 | ASSIWAGNSGNTIY